These 32 T cell receptor beta chains came from one sample sequenced in a study of T-cell memory formation after mild COVID-19. TCRdb re-analysed the 5' RACE reads in MiXCR, keeping a single row per CDR3 protein. The sample carries roughly 550,000 distinct CDR3 sequences, over 20% recorded once. The sample taken for sequencing was PBMCs or a T cell subset sorted from them (not recorded which). The source is an adult woman who had mild COVID-19 (a few samples of this study predate the infection). Cell type and time point are not known.

This chain connects TRBV4-1 to TRBJ2-2; TRBD1 matches 9 bases. CDR3 length: 15 amino acids. Germline CDR1 MGHRA, CDR2 YSYEKL. Unmatched junction bases numbered 7, after V lost 4 bases and J lost 7 bases. The CDR3 DNA follows: TGCGCCAGCAGCCGTAGGGACAGGGAGGGCGGGGAGCTGTTTTTT. As protein: CASSRRDREGGELFF.

V and J are TRBV12-3 or TRBV12-4 and TRBJ1-2; 9 bases match TRBD1. The CDR3 has 15 amino acids. Trimming cost V 2 bases and J 6 bases; bases outside gene matches: 7. CDR3 region: CASSLQQGQGNGYTF. The CDR3, as DNA: TGTGCCAGCAGTTTACAACAGGGACAGGGAAATGGCTACACCTTC.

V and J are TRBV20-1 and TRBJ1-1; D is unresolved. CDR3 length equals 18 residues. The V end was cut by 0 bases, the J end by 4 bases, with 24 bases between. Germline V gene data show CDR1 as DFQATT and CDR2 as SNEGSKA (reference sequence). CDR3 sequence (DNA): TGCAGTGCTAGAGATGGGTTACTCCCCGGCCGGGTTGGCACTGAAGCTTTCTTT. Translation gives CSARDGLLPGRVGTEAFF.

The chain links TRBV4-1 to TRBJ1-5; D possibly corresponds to TRBD1 (6 bases). Per the germline V gene, CDR1 is MGHRA and CDR2 is YSYEKL. The V end lost 3 bases, the J end lost 6 bases, and 12 bases lay between the germline ends. There are 14 residues in the CDR3. CDR3: CASSQMGQAQPQHF. The CDR3 nucleotides read TGCGCCAGCAGCCAGATGGGACAAGCTCAGCCCCAGCATTTT.

The chain carries TRBV11-2 and TRBJ2-5; 15 bases are a match to TRBD2. The CDR3 runs 19 residues. V lost 5 bases and J lost 5; bases outside the gene matches: 15. Germline values: CDR1 SGHAT, CDR2 FQNNGV. The CDR3 DNA sequence: TGTGCCAGCAGCCTACGGACTAGCGGGGGGGCCAGTCGTATGGAGACCCAGTACTTC. Its translation: CASSLRTSGGASRMETQYF.

This clonotype has just a few counts. V gene TRBV20-1 combines with J gene TRBJ2-7, with 9 bases matching TRBD2. This CDR3 has 16 amino acids. The germline V gene encodes CDR1 DFQATT and CDR2 SNEGSKA (reference sequence). V trimming: 1 base; J trimming: 2 bases; junction bases outside the gene matches: 9. This CDR3 is CSARGGGGGGAYEQYF. The CDR3 DNA follows: TGCAGTGCTAGAGGTGGAGGTGGCGGGGGGGCCTACGAGCAGTACTTC.

This clonotype was seen more than once but under ten times. The chain joins TRBV7-9 to TRBJ1-1; maybe TRBD1 (6 bases). The CDR3 runs to 12 residues. Trimming took off 3 bases at V and 10 bases at J, with 12 bases between the two ends. CDR1 and CDR2 from the germline V gene are SEHNR and FQNEAQ (reference sequence). Here the CDR3 DNA reads TGTGCCAGCAGCTTGTCAGGGGTTTTAGCTTTCTTT. This translates into CASSLSGVLAFF.

The chain has TRBV7-3 and TRBJ1-1; 7 nucleotides align to TRBD1. CDR1 is SGHTA and CDR2 is FQGTGA in the germline V gene. V trimming: 2 bases; J trimming: 6 bases; junction bases outside the gene matches: 6. CDR3 size: 14 residues. In nucleotides, the CDR3 is TGTGCCAGCAGCTTAGGAGGGGGCCGATCTGAAGCTTTCTTT. This sequence encodes CASSLGGGRSEAFF. The variable domain in full, with the rest retrieved from reference TRBV7-3 and TRBJ1-1, is GAGVSQTPSNKVTEKGKYVELRCDPISGHTALYWYRQSLGQGPEFLIYFQGTGAADDSGLPNDRFFAVRPEGSVSTLKIQRTERGDSAVYLCASSLGGGRSEAFFGQGTRLTVV.

The chain employs TRBV13 and TRBJ1-2, with no clear D. This CDR3 contains 12 residues. The V end lost 2 bases, the J end lost 6 bases, and 7 bases lay between the germline ends. CDR1 and CDR2 from the germline V gene are PRHDT and FYEKMQ (reference sequence). This chain's CDR3 is CASSLKNDGYTF. CDR3 DNA sequence: TGTGCCAGCAGCTTAAAGAATGATGGCTACACCTTC.

The rearrangement links TRBV6-5 to TRBJ1-5; possibly TRBD1 for D (5 bases). CDR3 length: 15 residues. V was cut by 0 bases and J by 6 bases, with 12 bases left in between. Germline loops: CDR1 MNHEY, CDR2 SVGAGI. The CDR3 nucleotides are TGTGCCAGCAGTTACTCGATTGGGGCGAGTCAGCCCCAGCATTTT. This encodes CASSYSIGASQPQHF.

This clonotype turned up a few times. V gene TRBV5-1 combines with J gene TRBJ2-1; D may be TRBD1 (6 bases). V dropped 2 bases and J dropped 9 bases, with 9 bases sitting between them. Looked up from germline, CDR1 is SGHRS and CDR2 is YFSETQ. The CDR3 covers 12 residues. The CDR3, as DNA: TGCGCCAGCAGCTTTAGGGGGTTTGAGCAGTTCTTC. Amino acid sequence: CASSFRGFEQFF.

The gene calls are TRBV7-9 and TRBJ2-7, with D possibly being TRBD1 (5 bases). The ends were cut back, 3 bases at V and 0 bases at J, with 9 bases in the middle. The CDR3 length is 14 residues. Germline V gives CDR1 SEHNR, CDR2 FQNEAQ (reference sequence). The CDR3 here is CASSFARVSYEQYF. The CDR3 nucleotides are TGTGCCAGCAGCTTCGCCAGGGTCTCCTACGAGCAGTACTTC.

In this sample, this clonotype turned up a few times. V usage is TRBV4-1 and J usage is TRBJ2-7, with 9 nucleotides matching TRBD1. CDR1 and CDR2 (germline): MGHRA, YSYEKL. This CDR3 has 15 residues. Germline trimming cut 1 base from V and 5 bases from J; bases unmatched to any gene: 6. CDR3 coding DNA: TGCGCCAGCAGCCAAGTCGGGACAGGGACCCACGAGCAGTACTTC. Translation: CASSQVGTGTHEQYF.

The J gene is TRBJ2-7, the V gene TRBV29-1; TRBD1 agrees at 8 bases. J gave up 0 bases and V 4 bases, and 11 bases lay outside the gene matches. This CDR3 region has 16 residues. Germline assignment: CDR1 SQVTM and CDR2 ANQGSEA. The CDR3: CSVVLMTGANSYEQYF. CDR3 nucleotides: TGCAGCGTTGTTCTAATGACAGGGGCCAACTCCTACGAGCAGTACTTC.

The CDR3 sequence: CAISVQGSDSPLHF. The CDR3 nucleotides are TGTGCCATCAGTGTACAGGGTAGTGATTCACCCCTCCACTTT. The chain links TRBV10-3 to TRBJ1-6; TRBD1 is a possible D gene (6 bases). The ends were cut back, 4 bases at V and 8 bases at J, with 12 bases in the middle. The V gene's germline CDR1 is ENHRY and CDR2 SYGVKD. The CDR3 has 14 amino acids.

The sample holds many counts of this clonotype. V gene TRBV12-3 or TRBV12-4 combines with J gene TRBJ1-1, with D unclear. CDR3 size: 14 residues. Trimming took 2 bases from V and 1 from J, leaving 8 bases between them. The CDR3 here is CASSLNAGNTEAFF. The CDR3 region has the DNA TGTGCCAGCAGTTTAAACGCAGGGAACACTGAAGCTTTCTTT.

V usage is TRBV7-3 and J usage is TRBJ2-3, with D perhaps TRBD1 (6 bases). Trimming removed 6 bases at V and 2 bases at J, with 15 bases between. Per the germline V gene, CDR1 is SGHTA and CDR2 is FQGTGA. CDR3 size: 15 residues. The DNA of the CDR3 is TGTGCCAGCAGTCCACCGGGACACACCACAGATACGCAGTATTTT. This sequence encodes CASSPPGHTTDTQYF.

This clonotype was detected a few times. This chain links TRBV6-1 with TRBJ2-7; 11 bases fit TRBD1. CDR3 length equals 14 residues. Germline V CDR1 and CDR2: MNHNS, SASEGT. V was pared by 3 bases and J by 4 bases, with 2 bases of the junction left unmatched. The CDR3 bases are TGTGCCAGCAGTGAGGACAGGGGGCAATACGAGCAGTACTTC. It is translated as CASSEDRGQYEQYF.

This rearrangement joins TRBV11-2 to TRBJ2-3, with TRBD1 matching over 7 bases. Germline CDR1 is SGHAT and CDR2 is FQNNGV. The CDR3 consists of 17 residues. With 0 bases clipped from V and 3 bases from J, the junction kept 9 bases outside the gene matches. DNA of the CDR3: TGTGCCAGCAGCTTAGATGGTAGAGGGACAGATACAGATACGCAGTATTTT. Amino acid sequence: CASSLDGRGTDTDTQYF.

The V call is TRBV12-3 or TRBV12-4, the J call TRBJ2-6, with 10 bases lining up with TRBD1. The V and J ends lost 4 bases and 2 bases, in that order; junction bases with no gene match: 8. The CDR3 length is 18 residues. The CDR3: CASSSIGQGVAGANVLTF. DNA of the CDR3: TGTGCCAGCAGTTCAATCGGACAGGGGGTGGCTGGGGCCAACGTCCTGACTTTC.

The chain employs TRBV4-1 and TRBJ2-7, with a weak D call TRBD2 (5 bases). The CDR3 consists of 14 residues. Germline CDR1 and CDR2: MGHRA and YSYEKL. Trimming took off 0 bases at V and 2 bases at J, with 8 bases between the two ends. The CDR3, as DNA: TGCGCCAGCAGCCAAGATAACGGGGCCTACGAGCAGTACTTC. Its protein product is CASSQDNGAYEQYF.

This sequence joins TRBV11-2 and TRBJ2-7; 7 positions match TRBD1. The CDR3 is 16 residues long. The V and J ends lost 5 bases and 4 bases, in that order; junction bases with no gene match: 14. Germline lookup yields CDR1 SGHAT and CDR2 FQNNGV. In nucleotides, the CDR3 is TGTGCCAGCAGCCTGATGAGGACAGGAGGTATATACGAGCAGTACTTC. It is translated as CASSLMRTGGIYEQYF.

J is TRBJ1-2 and V is TRBV19; D gene unclear. The V gene's germline CDR1 is LNHDA and CDR2 SQIVND (reference sequence). V lost 4 bases to trimming and J lost 0 bases, with 9 bases between them. The CDR3 covers 14 residues. The CDR3 bases are TGTGCCAGTAGTAGGGGAGAGTCTAACTATGGCTACACCTTC. Translated, it gives CASSRGESNYGYTF.

V and J are TRBV6-2 or TRBV6-3 and TRBJ2-2, with D hard to call. The CDR3 is made up of 17 amino acids. V was shortened by 0 bases and J by 6 bases, with 17 bases between the two germline ends. CDR1 is MNHEY, CDR2 SVGEGT, per germline. CDR3 protein: CASSYSTAARFAGELFF. In DNA, the CDR3 is TGTGCCAGCAGTTACTCGACGGCAGCGAGGTTCGCCGGGGAGCTGTTTTTT.

This clonotype was detected only a few times. The chain has TRBV20-1 and TRBJ2-2; D possibly corresponds to TRBD2 (5 bases). Germline V CDR1 and CDR2: DFQATT, SNEGSKA (reference sequence). Trimming took 5 bases from V and 5 from J, leaving 18 bases between them. This CDR3 contains 15 residues. CDR3 residues: CSAPLRKRSTGELFF. The CDR3 DNA follows: TGCAGTGCTCCCCTCAGGAAGCGGTCGACCGGGGAGCTGTTTTTT.

There are a few counts of this clonotype. The rearrangement uses TRBV18 and TRBJ2-7; no clear D gene. V was shortened by 0 bases and J by 5 bases, with 14 bases between the two germline ends. The CDR3 contains 15 residues. Germline loops: CDR1 KGHSH, CDR2 LQKENI. This CDR3 is CASSPPGRIPDEQYF. In nucleotides, the CDR3 is TGTGCCAGCTCACCACCAGGCCGGATCCCTGACGAGCAGTACTTC.

The chain has TRBV12-3 or TRBV12-4 and TRBJ1-4; D call uncertain. This CDR3 is 15 amino acids long. Trimming cost V 1 base and J 8 bases, with 14 bases left between them. The CDR3 region is CASSLGGRRIEKLFF. The CDR3, as DNA: TGTGCCAGCAGTTTAGGCGGTCGGAGGATAGAAAAACTGTTTTTT.

This chain links TRBV14 with TRBJ2-7, with a weak D call TRBD2 (6 bases). V was pared by 4 bases and J by 4 bases, with 17 bases between. CDR1 SGHDN and CDR2 FVKESK come from the germline V gene. The CDR3 contains 15 residues. CDR3 loop: CASSPTGTPVYEQYF. CDR3 DNA sequence: TGTGCCAGCAGCCCGACCGGGACTCCCGTTTACGAGCAGTACTTC. Full variable domain (remainder filled in from reference TRBV14 and TRBJ2-7): EAGVTQFPSHSVIEKGQTVTLRCDPISGHDNLYWYRRVMGKEIKFLLHFVKESKQDESGMPNNRFLAERTGGTYSTLKVQPAELEDSGVYFCASSPTGTPVYEQYFGPGTRLTVT.

This clonotype was picked up a small number of times. The chain carries TRBV19 and TRBJ1-1; tentatively, D is TRBD1 (5 bases). V lost 6 bases and J lost 1, with 12 bases in between. There are 14 residues in the CDR3. Per germline, CDR1 LNHDA and CDR2 SQIVND (reference sequence). The CDR3 spells CASRTDRSNTEAFF. CDR3 DNA sequence: TGTGCCAGTAGAACCGACAGATCGAACACTGAAGCTTTCTTT.

The gene calls are TRBV29-1 and TRBJ2-7, with 8 bases matching TRBD2. The CDR3 is 12 amino acids. V shed 4 bases and J 3 bases; nucleotides not matched to a gene: 2. The germline V gene has CDR1 SQVTM and CDR2 ANQGSEA. The CDR3 here is CSVGGTSYEQYF. Written as DNA, the CDR3 is TGCAGCGTTGGAGGGACTAGCTACGAGCAGTACTTC.

This clonotype was seen many times. The V call is TRBV5-1, the J call TRBJ2-3; 11 bases line up with TRBD2. Looked up from germline, CDR1 is SGHRS and CDR2 is YFSETQ. Germline trimming cut 2 bases from V and 3 bases from J; bases unmatched to any gene: 5. This CDR3 is 16 amino acids long. CDR3 protein: CASSFSSGRITDTQYF. The DNA of the CDR3 is TGCGCCAGCAGCTTTTCTAGCGGGAGGATTACAGATACGCAGTATTTT.

V and J are TRBV29-1 and TRBJ2-7; D perhaps matches TRBD1 (5 bases). Trimming took off 7 bases at V and 6 bases at J, with 22 bases between the two ends. The CDR3 totals 14 residues. CDR1 and CDR2 (germline): SQVTM, ANQGSEA. CDR3 in amino acids: CSAARQYSAGEQYF. The CDR3 DNA follows: TGCAGCGCCGCCCGACAGTACTCAGCAGGCGAGCAGTACTTC.